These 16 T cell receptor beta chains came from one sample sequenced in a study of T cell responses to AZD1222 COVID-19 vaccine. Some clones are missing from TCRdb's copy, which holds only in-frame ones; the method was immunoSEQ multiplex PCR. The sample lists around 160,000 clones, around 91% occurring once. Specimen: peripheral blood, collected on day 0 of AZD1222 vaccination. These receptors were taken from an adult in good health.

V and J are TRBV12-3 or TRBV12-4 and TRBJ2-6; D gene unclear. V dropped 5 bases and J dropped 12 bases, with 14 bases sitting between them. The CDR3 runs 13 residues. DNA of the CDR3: TGTGCCAGCAGTCCTATCCCGATCGGCGTCCTGACTTTC. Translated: CASSPIPIGVLTF.

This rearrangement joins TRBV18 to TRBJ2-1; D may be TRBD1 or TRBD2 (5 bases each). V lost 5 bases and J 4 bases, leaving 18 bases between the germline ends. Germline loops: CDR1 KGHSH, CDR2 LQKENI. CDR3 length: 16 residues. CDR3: CASSEHGTDAYNEQFF. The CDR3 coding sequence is TGTGCCAGCTCAGAACACGGGACGGATGCTTACAATGAGCAGTTCTTC.

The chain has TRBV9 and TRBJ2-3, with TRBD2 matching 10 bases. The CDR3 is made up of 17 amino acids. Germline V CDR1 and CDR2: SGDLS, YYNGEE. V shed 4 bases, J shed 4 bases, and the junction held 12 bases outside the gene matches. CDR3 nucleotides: TGTGCCAGCAGCACCCCCTTAGCGGGGGGTATTTCAGATACGCAGTATTTT. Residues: CASSTPLAGGISDTQYF.

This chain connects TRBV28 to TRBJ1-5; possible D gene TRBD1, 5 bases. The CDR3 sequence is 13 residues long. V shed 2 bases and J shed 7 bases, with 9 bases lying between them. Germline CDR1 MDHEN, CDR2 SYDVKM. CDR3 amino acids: CASSLGRAQPQHF. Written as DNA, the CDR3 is TGTGCCAGCAGTTTAGGCAGGGCCCAGCCCCAGCATTTT.

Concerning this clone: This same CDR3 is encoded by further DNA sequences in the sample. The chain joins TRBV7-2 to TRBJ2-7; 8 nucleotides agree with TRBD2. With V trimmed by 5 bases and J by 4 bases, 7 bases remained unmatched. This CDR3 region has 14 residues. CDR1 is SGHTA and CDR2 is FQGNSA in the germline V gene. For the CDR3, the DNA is TGTGCCAGCAGCCGTCGGGGGGGGGCATACGAGCAGTACTTC. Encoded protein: CASSRRGGAYEQYF.

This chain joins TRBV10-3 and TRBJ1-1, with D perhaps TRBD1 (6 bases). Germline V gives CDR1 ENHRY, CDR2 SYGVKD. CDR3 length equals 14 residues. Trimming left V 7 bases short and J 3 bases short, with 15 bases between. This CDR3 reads CAITRGGGDTEAFF. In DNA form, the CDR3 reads TGTGCCATCACCAGGGGTGGTGGTGACACTGAAGCTTTCTTT.

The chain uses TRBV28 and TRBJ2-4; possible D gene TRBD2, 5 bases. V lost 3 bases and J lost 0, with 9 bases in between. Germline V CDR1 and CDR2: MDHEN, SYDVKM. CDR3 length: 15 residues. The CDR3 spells CASSLGAAAKNIQYF. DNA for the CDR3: TGTGCCAGCAGTTTGGGAGCAGCAGCCAAAAACATTCAGTACTTC.

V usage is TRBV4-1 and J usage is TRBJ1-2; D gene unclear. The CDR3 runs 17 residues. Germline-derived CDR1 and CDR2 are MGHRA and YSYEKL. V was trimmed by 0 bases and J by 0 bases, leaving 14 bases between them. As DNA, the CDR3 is TGCGCCAGCAGCCAAGATGGAACTGGGCCAGCTAACTATGGCTACACCTTC. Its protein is CASSQDGTGPANYGYTF.

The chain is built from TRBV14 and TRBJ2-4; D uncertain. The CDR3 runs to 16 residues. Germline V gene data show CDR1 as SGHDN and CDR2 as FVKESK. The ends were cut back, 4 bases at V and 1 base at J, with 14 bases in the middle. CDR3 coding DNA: TGTGCCAGCAGCCCTCGACTGGGATGGGCCAAAAACATTCAGTACTTC. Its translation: CASSPRLGWAKNIQYF.

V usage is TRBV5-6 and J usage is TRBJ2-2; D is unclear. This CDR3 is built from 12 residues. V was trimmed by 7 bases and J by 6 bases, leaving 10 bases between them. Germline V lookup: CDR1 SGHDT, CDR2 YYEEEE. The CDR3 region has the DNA TGTGCCAGCTCTCCCTTGTCCGGGGAGCTGTTTTTT. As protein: CASSPLSGELFF.

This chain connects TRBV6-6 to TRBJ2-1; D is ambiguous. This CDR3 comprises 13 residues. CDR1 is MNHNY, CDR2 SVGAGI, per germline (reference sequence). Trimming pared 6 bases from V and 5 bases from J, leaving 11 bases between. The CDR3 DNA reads TGTGCCAGCAGCCCTTCCGGACACAATGAGCAGTTCTTC. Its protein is CASSPSGHNEQFF.

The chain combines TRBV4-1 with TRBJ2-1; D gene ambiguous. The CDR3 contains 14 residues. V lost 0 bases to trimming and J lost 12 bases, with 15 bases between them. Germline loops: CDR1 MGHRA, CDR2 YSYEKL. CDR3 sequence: CASSQDLPDLGQFF. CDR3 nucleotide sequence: TGCGCCAGCAGCCAAGATCTACCAGATCTTGGGCAGTTCTTC.

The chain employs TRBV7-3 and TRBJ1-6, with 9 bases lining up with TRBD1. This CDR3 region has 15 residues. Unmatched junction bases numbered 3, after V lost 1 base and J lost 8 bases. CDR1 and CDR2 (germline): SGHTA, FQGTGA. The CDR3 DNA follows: TGTGCCAGCAGCTTAAGGGGACAGGGATATTCACCCCTCCACTTT. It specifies CASSLRGQGYSPLHF.

In DNA, the CDR3 is TGTGCCAGCAGCCCAACTTACTACGAGCAGTACTTC. It encodes CASSPTYYEQYF. The rearrangement links TRBV6-2 or TRBV6-3 to TRBJ2-7, with D unresolved. The CDR3 has 12 amino acids. CDR1 and CDR2 (germline): MNHEY, SVGEGT. The germline V and J ends were trimmed by 6 bases and 3 bases, with 9 bases remaining between them.

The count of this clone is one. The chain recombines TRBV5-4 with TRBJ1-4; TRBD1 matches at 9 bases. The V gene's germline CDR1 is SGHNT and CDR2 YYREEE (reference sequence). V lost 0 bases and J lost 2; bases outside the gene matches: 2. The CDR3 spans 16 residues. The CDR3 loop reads CASSLDRGRTNEKLFF. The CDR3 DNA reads TGTGCCAGCAGCTTGGACAGGGGGCGGACTAATGAAAAACTGTTTTTT.

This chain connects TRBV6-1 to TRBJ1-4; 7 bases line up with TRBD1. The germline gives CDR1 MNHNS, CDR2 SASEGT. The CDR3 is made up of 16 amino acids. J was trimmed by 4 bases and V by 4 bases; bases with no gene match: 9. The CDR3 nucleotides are TGTGCCAGCAGTGGGAAAAGGGACAGCGATAATGAAAAACTGTTTTTT. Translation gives CASSGKRDSDNEKLFF.